Listed here are 14 T cell receptor beta chains from one sample, sequenced in a study of blood T cell repertoires in COVID-19. Profiling relied on immunoSEQ multiplex PCR, and the TCRdb table lists in-frame clones only, not all of them. The profile shows fewer than 250,000 clones, around four fifths of them singletons. The specimen was peripheral blood. These receptors all come from a man in his fifties or sixties with COVID-19, enrolled during active disease.

This clone was picked up a small number of times. This rearrangement joins TRBV9 to TRBJ1-1, with 11 bases aligning to TRBD1. Trimming took 3 bases from V and 1 from J; bases not matched to a gene: 2. The germline CDR1 and CDR2 sequences are SGDLS and YYNGEE. The CDR3 is made up of 15 amino acids. CDR3 coding DNA: TGTGCCAGCAGCGCGGACAGGGGGCGGAACACTGAAGCTTTCTTT. The encoded protein is CASSADRGRNTEAFF.

The chain combines TRBV28 with TRBJ2-2; weak D call: TRBD1 (6 bases). This CDR3 comprises 16 residues. Trimming left V 5 bases short and J 7 bases short, with 20 bases between. Germline V gene lookup returns CDR1 MDHEN and CDR2 SYDVKM. The CDR3 sequence is CASSLLNSGAVGELFF. The CDR3, as DNA: TGTGCCAGCAGTCTCCTCAATTCAGGGGCGGTCGGGGAGCTGTTTTTT.

This chain connects TRBV12-3 or TRBV12-4 to TRBJ1-5; 9 bases line up with TRBD1. This CDR3 comprises 13 residues. J was trimmed by 6 bases and V by 6 bases; bases with no gene match: 3. The CDR3 nucleotides read TGTGCCAGCAGCGGGACAGGGATTCAGCCCCAGCATTTT. Protein: CASSGTGIQPQHF.

V is TRBV5-1 and J is TRBJ2-7, with 8 bases lining up with TRBD1. V lost 8 bases to trimming and J lost 1 base; unmatched junction nucleotides: 5. Germline CDR1 and CDR2: SGHRS and YFSETQ. This CDR3 has 13 amino acids. The CDR3 protein is CASQTGASYEQYF. CDR3 DNA sequence: TGCGCCAGTCAGACAGGGGCGTCCTACGAGCAGTACTTC.

This rearrangement joins TRBV5-1 to TRBJ1-1; TRBD1 agrees at 9 bases. The V gene's germline CDR1 is SGHRS and CDR2 YFSETQ. With V trimmed by 2 bases and J by 1 base, 6 bases remained unmatched. The CDR3 extends over 16 amino acids. CDR3: CASSFRWGQGNTEAFF. The CDR3 bases are TGCGCCAGCAGCTTTAGGTGGGGACAGGGGAACACTGAAGCTTTCTTT.

Here the CDR3 reads CSVAPGVASEKLFF. The DNA for the CDR3 is TGCAGCGTTGCTCCAGGGGTTGCTAGCGAAAAACTGTTTTTT. The chain links TRBV29-1 to TRBJ1-4; D is perhaps TRBD1 (6 bases). The CDR3 contains 14 residues. CDR1 SQVTM and CDR2 ANQGSEA come from the germline V gene. Trimming took off 4 bases at V and 8 bases at J, with 17 bases between the two ends.

V is TRBV3-1 (or the pseudogene TRBV3-2) and J is TRBJ1-6; 7 bases agree with TRBD1. The germline V gene encodes CDR1 LGHDT and CDR2 YNNKEL (reference sequence). V was clipped by 0 bases and J by 10 bases; unmatched bases: 6. The CDR3 runs to 15 residues. As DNA, the CDR3 is TGTGCCAGCAGCCAAGACAGGGGGTTAGGATCACCCCTCCACTTT. Protein product: CASSQDRGLGSPLHF.

The J gene is TRBJ2-7, the V gene TRBV10-1, with a possible D match to TRBD1 (6 bases). The CDR3 extends over 15 amino acids. The germline gives CDR1 WNHNN, CDR2 SYGVQD (reference sequence). V gave up 5 bases and J gave up 2 bases, with 16 bases separating them. In DNA, the CDR3 is TGCGCCAGCAGTCCAGCGGACAGACCTACCTACGAGCAGTACTTC. Its protein is CASSPADRPTYEQYF.

This chain joins TRBV7-2 and TRBJ2-3, with D possibly TRBD1 on 6 matching bases. V dropped 2 bases and J dropped 4 bases, with 13 bases sitting between them. The CDR3 loop spans 15 amino acids. Germline-derived CDR1 and CDR2 are SGHTA and FQGNSA. For the CDR3, the DNA is TGTGCCAGCAGCTTAAACAGGGTGGGTTCAGATACGCAGTATTTT. Its protein product is CASSLNRVGSDTQYF.

The chain couples TRBV2 to TRBJ2-7, with 7 bases fitting TRBD1. V lost 5 bases, J lost 5 bases, and 9 bases stayed unmatched. The CDR3 length is 14 residues. Looked up from germline, CDR1 is SNHLY and CDR2 is FYNNEI. CDR3 amino acids: CASSTGQVFDEQYF. DNA for the CDR3: TGTGCCAGCAGTACCGGACAGGTTTTTGACGAGCAGTACTTC.

J is TRBJ1-5 and V is TRBV4-3; 7 bases fit TRBD1. V lost 1 base to trimming and J lost 6 bases; unmatched junction nucleotides: 6. This CDR3 is built from 15 residues. From germline, CDR1 is LGHNA and CDR2 YSLEER. As DNA, the CDR3 is TGCGCCAGCAGCCAAGTCTTCGAGGGGGCTCAGCCCCAGCATTTT. Amino acid sequence: CASSQVFEGAQPQHF.

This clone was counted once. The chain is built from TRBV7-2 and TRBJ1-2; D remains ambiguous. Germline V gene data show CDR1 as SGHTA and CDR2 as FQGNSA. This CDR3 is 12 amino acids long. Trimming pared 4 bases from V and 5 bases from J, leaving 8 bases between. The CDR3 sequence: CASSYRGYGYTF. The DNA for the CDR3 is TGTGCCAGCAGCTACCGGGGTTATGGCTACACCTTC. Full variable domain (remainder filled in from reference TRBV7-2 and TRBJ1-2): GAGVSQSPSNKVTEKGKDVELRCDPISGHTALYWYRQSLGQGLEFLIYFQGNSAPDKSGLPSDRFSAERTGGSVSTLTIQRTQQEDSAVYLCASSYRGYGYTFGSGTRLTVV.

The rearrangement links TRBV7-8 to TRBJ2-2, with D tentatively TRBD1 (6 bases). Trimming took 6 bases from V and 5 from J, leaving 13 bases between them. The CDR3 covers 14 residues. Germline CDR1 reads SGHVS; CDR2 reads FQNEAQ. In DNA, the CDR3 is TGTGCCAGCAGACCACAGGGCAAAACCGGGGAGCTGTTTTTT. It specifies CASRPQGKTGELFF.

This clone has more than one count but fewer than ten. CDR3 sequence: CASSGNWHTEAFF. The CDR3 nucleotides read TGTGCCAGCTCAGGGAATTGGCACACTGAAGCTTTCTTT. The J gene is TRBJ1-1, the V gene TRBV2; possible D gene TRBD1, 5 bases. Trimming stripped 8 bases from V and 3 bases from J, with 13 bases between. Per germline, CDR1 SNHLY and CDR2 FYNNEI. The CDR3 extends over 13 amino acids.